This T cell receptor beta chain was sequenced during a study of blood T cell repertoires in COVID-19. Study details: Collection of acute and convalescent COVID-19 samples took place in the United States, Italy and Spain. T cells, B-cell-depleted T cells, or PBMCs provided the cDNA or gDNA that served as material.

The CDR3 contains 17 residues. The trim removed 4 bases at V and 3 bases at J, leaving 9 bases unmatched. The germline V gene encodes CDR1 SGHDN and CDR2 FVKESK. Per the authors' pipeline: Reference gene primer amplification gave estimated nucleated cell counts. The protocol was immunoSEQ multiplex PCR, while the TCRdb copy is restricted to in-frame clones and leaves out a portion. Clone size and V and J calls were adopted from that table, with D and trimming inferred from the DNA. The sample lists about 140,000 clones, about 86% occurring once. V gene TRBV14 combines with J gene TRBJ2-2, with TRBD2 matching 9 bases. The sequence was collected from a woman aged 55 to 70 with active or convalescent COVID-19. The specimen sequenced was peripheral blood. In DNA form, the CDR3 reads TGTGCCAGCAGCCCGGAGGCAGCGGGAGGTTACACCGGGGAGCTGTTTTTT. Amino acids: CASSPEAAGGYTGELFF.